These 27 T cell receptor beta chains came from one sample sequenced in a study of blood T cell repertoires in COVID-19. The repertoire was sequenced with immunoSEQ multiplex PCR; TCRdb's copy has only in-frame clones and lacks some. There are fewer than 300,000 clones in the sample; over 75% occur only once, and just under 0.8% lies in the top ten. The sequenced material came from peripheral blood. These receptors all stem from a woman aged 25 to 39 with acute or convalescent COVID-19.

V usage is TRBV30 and J usage is TRBJ1-1, with 10 bases lining up with TRBD1. The germline V gene has CDR1 GTSNPN and CDR2 SVGIG (reference sequence). V dropped 5 bases and J dropped 6; count of bases not matched to a gene: 6. The CDR3 covers 13 residues. In DNA form, the CDR3 reads TGTGCCTGGGATGGGGACAGGGGCCCTGAAGCTTTCTTT. Protein sequence: CAWDGDRGPEAFF.

This chain joins TRBV7-9 and TRBJ2-7; D possibly corresponds to TRBD2 (6 bases). The CDR3 totals 15 residues. CDR1 is SEHNR and CDR2 is FQNEAQ in the germline V gene (reference sequence). Trimming cost V 0 bases and J 4 bases, with 13 bases left between them. The CDR3 here is CASSLAGGEYYEQYF. DNA of the CDR3: TGTGCCAGCAGCTTAGCGGGAGGCGAATATTACGAGCAGTACTTC. Based on the CDR3 plus reference TRBV7-9 and TRBJ2-7, the full variable domain is DTGVSQNPRHKITKRGQNVTFRCDPISEHNRLYWYRQTLGQGPEFLTYFQNEAQLEKSRLLSDRFSAERPKGSFSTLEIQRTEQGDSAMYLCASSLAGGEYYEQYFGPGTRLTVT.

This chain links TRBV19 with TRBJ1-6; TRBD1 aligns across 9 bases. The CDR3 has 14 amino acids. Germline assignment: CDR1 LNHDA and CDR2 SQIVND (reference sequence). V shed 9 bases and J 9 bases; nucleotides not matched to a gene: 9. CDR3 bases: TGTGCCAGCCGGCCGGGACAGGGAGTTTCACCCCTCCACTTT. It encodes CASRPGQGVSPLHF.

The chain couples TRBV27 to TRBJ1-6; 10 positions match TRBD1. CDR1 is MNHEY, CDR2 SMNVEV, per germline (reference sequence). The CDR3 is 15 amino acids. After removal of 6 bases from V and 2 bases from J, the junction contained 1 base not matched to a gene. The CDR3 region has the DNA TGTGCCAGCAGCGGACAGGGGGCCTATAATTCACCCCTCCACTTT. It encodes CASSGQGAYNSPLHF.

This clone has only one observation. The chain is built from TRBV6-2 or TRBV6-3 and TRBJ2-7; D unresolved. Germline V lookup: CDR1 MNHEY, CDR2 SVGEGT. This CDR3 is built from 13 residues. V was pared by 2 bases and J by 3 bases, with 8 bases between. CDR3 amino acids: CASSYNLLYEQYF. CDR3 sequence (DNA): TGTGCCAGCAGTTACAACCTACTCTACGAGCAGTACTTC.

Comment on this clone: The same CDR3 can be traced to other DNA sequences in this sample. The V call is TRBV19, the J call TRBJ1-4, with 10 bases matching TRBD1. The trim removed 5 bases at V and 4 bases at J, leaving 4 bases unmatched. CDR1 LNHDA and CDR2 SQIVND come from the germline V gene (reference sequence). The CDR3 is made up of 15 amino acids. CDR3 in amino acids: CASSPRTGGNEKLFF. The DNA for the CDR3 is TGTGCCAGTAGTCCTAGGACAGGGGGTAATGAAAAACTGTTTTTT.

The rearrangement links TRBV11-2 to TRBJ1-2; 7 positions agree with TRBD1. The CDR3 runs to 16 residues. The germline CDR1 and CDR2 sequences are SGHAT and FQNNGV. J was trimmed by 1 base and V by 5 bases; bases with no gene match: 10. CDR3 sequence: CASSLQGTVNNYGYTF. CDR3 bases: TGTGCCAGCAGCCTACAGGGGACGGTGAATAACTATGGCTACACCTTC.

The rearrangement joins TRBV5-1 to TRBJ2-1; 12 bases align to TRBD2. The ends lost 5 bases at V and 5 bases at J; junction bases unmatched: 5. The CDR3 length is 15 residues. Per the germline V gene, CDR1 is SGHRS and CDR2 is YFSETQ. CDR3 DNA sequence: TGCGCCAGCAGTCCTAGCGGGAGGGTCAACAATGAGCAGTTCTTC. This gives the protein CASSPSGRVNNEQFF.

The rearrangement joins TRBV7-9 to TRBJ1-4, with 8 nucleotides matching TRBD1. Trimming cost V 5 bases and J 7 bases; bases outside gene matches: 9. This CDR3 has 15 amino acids. The germline CDR1 and CDR2 sequences are SEHNR and FQNEAQ (reference sequence). CDR3 region: CASSTSTGAGEKLFF. The CDR3 bases are TGTGCCAGCAGCACATCGACAGGGGCAGGTGAAAAACTGTTTTTT.

This clone came up a few times. The chain links TRBV7-2 to TRBJ2-2, with 7 bases aligning to TRBD1. The CDR3 runs to 13 residues. In germline, CDR1 is SGHTA, CDR2 FQGNSA. Losses at the gene ends were 4 bases for V and 7 bases for J; bases not matched to a gene: 3. The CDR3 coding sequence is TGTGCCAGCAGCTCGTACAGGGGCGGGGAGCTGTTTTTT. It is translated as CASSSYRGGELFF.

The rearrangement links TRBV7-8 to TRBJ2-2; 15 nucleotides line up with TRBD2. The junction had 7 bases not matched to a gene; V was cut back by 5 bases and J by 0 bases. The CDR3 runs 19 residues. Germline assignment: CDR1 SGHVS and CDR2 FQNEAQ. The CDR3 DNA sequence: TGTGCCAGCAGCCCTGTCTGGACTAGCGGGAGGGCGAACACCGGGGAGCTGTTTTTT. Amino acid sequence: CASSPVWTSGRANTGELFF.

V usage is TRBV7-9 and J usage is TRBJ1-4, with D unclear. Germline V gene sequence: CDR1 SEHNR, CDR2 FQNEAQ (reference sequence). The CDR3 consists of 14 residues. V dropped 4 bases and J dropped 6 bases, with 12 bases sitting between them. CDR3 protein: CASSSGDAYEKLFF. The CDR3 DNA reads as TGTGCCAGCAGCTCCGGGGATGCCTATGAAAAACTGTTTTTT. Full variable domain (outside the CDR3, taken from reference TRBV7-9 and TRBJ1-4): DTGVSQNPRHKITKRGQNVTFRCDPISEHNRLYWYRQTLGQGPEFLTYFQNEAQLEKSRLLSDRFSAERPKGSFSTLEIQRTEQGDSAMYLCASSSGDAYEKLFFGSGTQLSVL.

J is TRBJ2-5 and V is TRBV24-1; D gene uncertain. Germline V gives CDR1 KGHDR, CDR2 SFDVKD. Deletions cut 10 bases from V and 5 bases from J, with 10 bases between. This CDR3 contains 11 residues. The CDR3 DNA reads TGTGCCACTGAGAGCGTGGAGACCCAGTACTTC. It translates to CATESVETQYF.

The CDR3: CASSPGQGRPGELFF. The CDR3 nucleotides read TGCGCCAGCAGCCCCGGACAGGGGAGGCCCGGGGAGCTGTTTTTT. This rearrangement joins TRBV4-3 to TRBJ2-2; 9 bases align to TRBD1. The CDR3 has 15 amino acids. The germline V gene encodes CDR1 LGHNA and CDR2 YSLEER. The J segment lost 6 bases and the V segment lost 4 bases, leaving 6 bases of the junction unmatched.

V gene TRBV10-3 combines with J gene TRBJ2-7, with TRBD2 matching over 9 bases. CDR3 size: 13 residues. The V and J ends lost 6 bases and 2 bases, in that order; junction bases with no gene match: 2. CDR1 is ENHRY, CDR2 SYGVKD, per germline. CDR3 DNA sequence: TGTGCCATCAGGCTAGCGGGAACCTACGAGCAGTACTTC. Its protein is CAIRLAGTYEQYF.

This sequence joins TRBV5-6 and TRBJ1-6; 9 bases align to TRBD1. This CDR3 is 16 amino acids long. Germline assignment: CDR1 SGHDT and CDR2 YYEEEE. V was pared by 2 bases and J by 10 bases, with 10 bases of the junction left unmatched. The DNA for the CDR3 is TGTGCCAGCAGCTTTACAGGGGGCTCCTCGGGCTCACCCCTCCACTTT. It specifies CASSFTGGSSGSPLHF.

The V gene is TRBV29-1, the J gene TRBJ2-7, with no clear D. Trimming left V 5 bases short and J 2 bases short, with 13 bases between. Germline CDR1 reads SQVTM; CDR2 reads ANQGSEA. This CDR3 is built from 13 residues. In DNA form, the CDR3 reads TGCAGCGTTTATTCCACACAACCCTACGAGCAGTACTTC. Protein product: CSVYSTQPYEQYF.

The J gene is TRBJ2-3, the V gene TRBV4-1, with 8 bases lining up with TRBD2. This CDR3 has 16 residues. Germline loops: CDR1 MGHRA, CDR2 YSYEKL. Trimming cost V 0 bases and J 2 bases; bases outside gene matches: 4. This CDR3 reads CASSQDTGGLTDTQYF. The CDR3 DNA follows: TGCGCCAGCAGCCAAGATACGGGGGGGCTCACAGATACGCAGTATTTT.

The chain is built from TRBV5-6 and TRBJ2-7; TRBD1 matches 7 bases. CDR3 length: 15 amino acids. In germline, CDR1 is SGHDT, CDR2 YYEEEE. Trimming took 3 bases from V and 1 from J; bases not matched to a gene: 7. CDR3 DNA: TGTGCCAGCAGCTACGGACAGGTGGGGTCCTACGAGCAGTACTTC. The encoded protein is CASSYGQVGSYEQYF. Full variable domain (outside the CDR3, taken from reference TRBV5-6 and TRBJ2-7): DAGVTQSPTHLIKTRGQQVTLRCSPKSGHDTVSWYQQALGQGPQFIFQYYEEEERQRGNFPDRFSGHQFPNYSSELNVNALLLGDSALYLCASSYGQVGSYEQYFGPGTRLTVT.

V is TRBV6-5 and J is TRBJ2-1; 13 nucleotides align to TRBD2. The germline gives CDR1 MNHEY, CDR2 SVGAGI. Unmatched junction bases numbered 2, after V lost 0 bases and J lost 15 bases. The CDR3 covers 13 residues. The CDR3, as DNA: TGTGCCAGCAGTTACTCGACTAGCGGGAGGTGGTTCTTC. Translating it yields CASSYSTSGRWFF.

The genes are TRBV12-3 or TRBV12-4 and TRBJ2-3, with D unresolved. The CDR3 is 11 residues long. The germline V and J ends were trimmed by 3 bases and 6 bases, with 4 bases remaining between them. The CDR3 loop is CASSLGDTQYF. The CDR3 bases are TGTGCCAGCAGTTTGGGCGATACGCAGTATTTT.

This chain connects TRBV7-2 to TRBJ2-7, with 10 nucleotides matching TRBD2. The CDR3 runs 15 residues. Germline V CDR1 and CDR2: SGHTA, FQGNSA. The V gene end was trimmed by 6 bases and the J gene end by 3 bases; junction bases not matched to a gene: 8. This chain's CDR3 is CASRSALAGVYEQYF. The CDR3 DNA reads TGTGCCAGCAGATCCGCTCTAGCGGGAGTCTACGAGCAGTACTTC.

The genes are TRBV30 and TRBJ1-2, with 11 positions matching TRBD1. The length of the CDR3 is 15 residues. CDR1 and CDR2 from the germline V gene are GTSNPN and SVGIG (reference sequence). Trimming took 3 bases from V and 2 from J; bases not matched to a gene: 5. CDR3 nucleotide sequence: TGTGCCTGGAGCCCCGGGACAGGGGGAAACTATGGCTACACCTTC. Its protein is CAWSPGTGGNYGYTF.

The rearrangement joins TRBV24-1 to TRBJ1-2; tentative D call: TRBD1 (5 bases). Germline assignment: CDR1 KGHDR and CDR2 SFDVKD. Between the trimmed V and J ends, which lost 4 bases and 7 bases, there was a span of 9 bases. There are 12 residues in the CDR3. The CDR3 region has the DNA TGTGCCACCAGTGACAGGGCGGCTGGCTACACCTTC. This translates into CATSDRAAGYTF.

The V and J genes are TRBV24-1 and TRBJ1-2; 8 nucleotides line up with TRBD1. The CDR3 sequence is 16 residues long. Trimming took 2 bases from V and 3 from J; bases not matched to a gene: 7. Germline-derived CDR1 and CDR2 are KGHDR and SFDVKD. DNA of the CDR3: TGTGCCACCAGTGATTCCAGGGGGCGCGAAGACTATGGCTACACCTTC. Translated: CATSDSRGREDYGYTF.

The J gene is TRBJ2-3, the V gene TRBV5-1; weak D call: TRBD1 (6 bases). Between the trimmed V and J ends, which lost 3 bases and 4 bases, there was a span of 9 bases. The length of the CDR3 is 13 residues. The germline gives CDR1 SGHRS, CDR2 YFSETQ. As DNA, the CDR3 is TGCGCCAGCAGCTATGAGGGGGCAGATACGCAGTATTTT. As protein: CASSYEGADTQYF.

The V and J genes are TRBV7-2 and TRBJ2-7; TRBD1 agrees at 7 bases. The CDR3 extends over 14 amino acids. Germline values: CDR1 SGHTA, CDR2 FQGNSA. V shed 1 base and J 3 bases; nucleotides not matched to a gene: 3. The CDR3 is CASSLGAGGYEQYF. DNA of the CDR3: TGTGCCAGCAGCTTAGGGGCAGGGGGCTACGAGCAGTACTTC. The whole variable domain, filled in from reference TRBV7-2 and TRBJ2-7, reads GAGVSQSPSNKVTEKGKDVELRCDPISGHTALYWYRQSLGQGLEFLIYFQGNSAPDKSGLPSDRFSAERTGGSVSTLTIQRTQQEDSAVYLCASSLGAGGYEQYFGPGTRLTVT.